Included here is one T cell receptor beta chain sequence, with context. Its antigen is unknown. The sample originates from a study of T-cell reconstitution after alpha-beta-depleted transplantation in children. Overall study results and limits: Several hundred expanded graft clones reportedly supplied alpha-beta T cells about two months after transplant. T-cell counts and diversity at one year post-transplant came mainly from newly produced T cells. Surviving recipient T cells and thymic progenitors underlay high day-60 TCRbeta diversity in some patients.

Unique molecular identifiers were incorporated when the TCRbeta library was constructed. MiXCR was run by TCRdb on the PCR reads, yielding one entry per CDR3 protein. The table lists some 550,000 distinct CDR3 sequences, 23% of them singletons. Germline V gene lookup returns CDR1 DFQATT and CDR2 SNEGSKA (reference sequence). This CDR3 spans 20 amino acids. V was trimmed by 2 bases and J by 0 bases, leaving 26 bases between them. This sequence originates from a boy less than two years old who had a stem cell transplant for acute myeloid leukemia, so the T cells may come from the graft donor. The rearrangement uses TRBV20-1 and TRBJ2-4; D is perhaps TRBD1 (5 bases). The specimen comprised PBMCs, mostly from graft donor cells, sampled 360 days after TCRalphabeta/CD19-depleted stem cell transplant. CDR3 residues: CSARSVVGSTDSIAKNIQYF. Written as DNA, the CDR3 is TGCAGTGCTAGATCCGTTGTGGGATCGACAGATTCAATAGCCAAAAACATTCAGTACTTC.